The T cell receptor beta chain under discussion was sequenced for a study of shared clonotypes between healthy human individuals. Findings and limits, study-wide: The four-donor shared clonotypes exceeded non-shared clonotypes in generation probability, with non-shared ones scoring lower.

The V end lost 3 bases, the J end lost 6 bases, and 10 bases lay between the germline ends. Germline lookup yields CDR1 SGHRS and CDR2 YFSETQ. The CDR3 has 13 amino acids. Sequencing was at deep level. On sorted subsets, replicate PCRs used roughly 190 ng DNA, or 25,000 to 35,000 T cell genomes. Data came from immunoSEQ multiplex PCR; TCRdb stores just in-frame clones and leaves some out. Of roughly 300,000 clones listed, about 73% are singletons. On this clone itself: Its antigen is unknown.

Partitioning of CD4+ cells yielded a CD45RA+ naive subset and a CD45RA-negative memory subset. What was sequenced was memory CD4+ T cells sorted from blood. Stated subset: CD45RA-negative fraction. The chain couples TRBV5-1 to TRBJ1-5, with D perhaps matching TRBD1 (5 bases). This TCR was sampled from a man aged 25 to 40 in good health. The DNA of the CDR3 is TGCGCCAGCAGCTCGTGGGGCGGTCAGCCCCAGCATTTT. Protein product: CASSSWGGQPQHF. Full variable domain (remainder filled in from reference TRBV5-1 and TRBJ1-5): KAGVTQTPRYLIKTRGQQVTLSCSPISGHRSVSWYQQTPGQGLQFLFEYFSETQRNKGNFPGRFSGRQFSNSRSEMNVSTLELGDSALYLCASSSWGGQPQHFGDGTRLSIL.